What follows are 4 T cell receptor beta chains derived from one specimen sequenced in a study of T cells in Graves' hyperthyroidism and ophthalmopathy (dated by TCRdb to about 2019). The library was generated by multiplex PCR. Instrument on record: Illumina HiSeq 2000. TCR beta CDR3 regions were amplified from RNA transcripts. The TCR CDR3 was subjected to a first round of RT-PCR using the HTBI primer set and the Qiagen OneStep RT-PCR kit. Using fastp trimming at Q25 and MiXCR clonotype assembly, TCRdb reanalyzed the public sequencing data and kept in-frame beta chains. Rows are unified per CDR3 protein, each entry keeping the most common DNA and genes. Within this sample are 300,000 or so distinct CDR3 sequences, with 15% to 20% of them counted one time only. Around 54% of the sample is in the top ten clones. Sequenced input: blood. The source of these receptors is a woman between 45 and 65 years old with Graves' hyperthyroidism.

This clonotype was seen ten or more times. This sequence joins TRBV28 and TRBJ1-6; 10 bases fit TRBD1. The length of the CDR3 is 17 residues. V was clipped by 1 base and J by 7 bases; unmatched bases: 7. Germline V gives CDR1 MDHEN, CDR2 SYDVKM. The CDR3 DNA follows: TGTGCCAGCAGTTTATATCCGGCGGGACAGGGGAATTCACCCCTCCACTTT. Encoded protein: CASSLYPAGQGNSPLHF.

The CDR3 DNA sequence: TGTGCCAGCCAAACCGCGGGACTAGTAACCGGGGAGCTGTTTTTT. Its translation is CASQTAGLVTGELFF. The rearrangement links TRBV27 to TRBJ2-2, with TRBD2 matching over 8 bases. V shed 8 bases and J 5 bases; nucleotides not matched to a gene: 10. CDR1 is MNHEY, CDR2 SMNVEV, per germline (reference sequence). This CDR3 has 15 residues.

This chain joins TRBV28 and TRBJ2-7; 7 bases are shared with TRBD1. The V and J ends lost 5 bases and 4 bases, in that order; junction bases with no gene match: 8. Germline loops: CDR1 MDHEN, CDR2 SYDVKM. The CDR3 extends over 14 amino acids. The CDR3 here is CASSRAGTEYEQYV. The CDR3 nucleotides read TGTGCCAGCAGTAGAGCCGGGACAGAATACGAGCAGTACGTC.

This clonotype showed up many times. V is TRBV6-1 and J is TRBJ2-5; D possibly corresponds to TRBD1 (5 bases). V lost 6 bases and J lost 7, with 15 bases in between. This CDR3 has 13 residues. Germline lookup yields CDR1 MNHNS and CDR2 SASEGT. The CDR3 here is CASSPTREGTQYF. CDR3 nucleotides: TGTGCCAGCAGCCCAACCAGGGAAGGGACCCAGTACTTC.